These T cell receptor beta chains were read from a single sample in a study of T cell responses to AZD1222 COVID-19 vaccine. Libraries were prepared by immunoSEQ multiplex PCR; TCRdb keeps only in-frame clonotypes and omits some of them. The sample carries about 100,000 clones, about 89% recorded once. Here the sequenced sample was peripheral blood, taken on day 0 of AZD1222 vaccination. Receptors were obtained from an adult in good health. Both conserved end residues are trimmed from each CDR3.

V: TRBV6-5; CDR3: ATNQPGQGFPEAF
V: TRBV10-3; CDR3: AISPDRGLNTEAF
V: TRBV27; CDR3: ASSSGETGNTIY
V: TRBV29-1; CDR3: SVLDRFNQPQH
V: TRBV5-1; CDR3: ASSPGGLNTQY
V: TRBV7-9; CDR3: ASNRDRDQKLF
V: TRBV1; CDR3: TSSLWTLGSEKLF
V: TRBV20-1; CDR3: SANESGQPQH
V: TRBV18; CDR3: ASSPPGSGGSTDTQY
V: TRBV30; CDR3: AWTVRGAGNTIY
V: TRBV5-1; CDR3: ASSLAESRGGYT
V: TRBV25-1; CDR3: ASSVGYGYT
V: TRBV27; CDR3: ASSSGSGDTEAF
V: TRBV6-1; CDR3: ASATATNEKLF
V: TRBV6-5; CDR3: ASSLSQYSNQPQH
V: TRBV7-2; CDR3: ASSSSRSSQH
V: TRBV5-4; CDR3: ASSSRQKSSYEQY
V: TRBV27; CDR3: ASSLVDRPYEQY
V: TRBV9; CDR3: ASSPDGTGGGNEKLF
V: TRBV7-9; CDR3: ASSLVQMNTEAF
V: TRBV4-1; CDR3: ASSQAGGGALETQY
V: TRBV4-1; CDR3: ASSQSTGDYGYT
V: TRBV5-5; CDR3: ASSLFLKYEQY